Shown below are 20 T cell receptor beta chains from a single sample sequenced in a study of shared clonotypes between healthy human individuals. Method: immunoSEQ multiplex PCR; TCRdb's copy keeps in-frame clones and lacks some. The table includes a few million clones, roughly 93% detected once. Sequencing was performed on naive CD4+ T cells from PBMCs. Subset indicated: CD45RA+ positively selected. The receptors were sampled from a man aged 18-30 years in good health. Some clones in this sample may be carry-over from other donors' samples.

The gene calls are TRBV28 and TRBJ1-4; D not resolved. This CDR3 region has 14 residues. V was pared by 6 bases and J by 0 bases, with 8 bases between. CDR1 and CDR2 from the germline V gene are MDHEN and SYDVKM. Here the CDR3 DNA reads TGTGCCAGCAGCCAACAGTCAACTAATGAAAAACTGTTTTTT. Protein: CASSQQSTNEKLFF. Looking up the rest from reference TRBV28 and TRBJ1-4 gives the full variable domain: DVKVTQSSRYLVKRTGEKVFLECVQDMDHENMFWYRQDPGLGLRLIYFSYDVKMKEKGDIPEGYSVSREKKERFSLILESASTNQTSMYLCASSQQSTNEKLFFGSGTQLSVL.

This clone is a singleton in its sample. This chain joins TRBV12-2 and TRBJ2-7. TRBV12-2 is noted as a pseudogene. This CDR3 has 15 residues. Written as DNA, the CDR3 is TGTGCAAGTCGCTTAGAAACGGGACCTGACTACGAGCAGTACTTC. This encodes CASRLETGPDYEQYF.

The chain combines TRBV10-1 with TRBJ2-7, with 9 nucleotides matching TRBD2. Trimming removed 3 bases from V and 5 bases from J; junction bases left unmatched: 5. The germline CDR1 and CDR2 sequences are WNHNN and SYGVQD (reference sequence). The CDR3 contains 14 residues. The CDR3 sequence: CASSESSGNDEQYF. The CDR3 DNA reads TGCGCCAGCAGTGAATCTAGCGGGAATGACGAGCAGTACTTC.

This sequence joins TRBV7-9 and TRBJ2-5; possible D gene TRBD2, 5 bases. Germline lookup yields CDR1 SEHNR and CDR2 FQNEAQ (reference sequence). The CDR3 has 13 amino acids. V was cut by 8 bases and J by 5 bases, with 15 bases left in between. CDR3 nucleotides: TGTGCCAGCGGAGGTCGGGGTACGGAGACCCAGTACTTC. Protein: CASGGRGTETQYF.

The rearrangement uses TRBV7-2 and TRBJ2-5, with unresolved D. V dropped 5 bases and J dropped 9 bases, with 13 bases sitting between them. Germline CDR1 SGHTA, CDR2 FQGNSA. CDR3 length: 12 residues. This chain's CDR3 is CASSVDGEAQYF. CDR3 nucleotides: TGTGCCAGCAGCGTGGACGGCGAGGCCCAGTACTTC. Full variable domain (outside the CDR3, taken from reference TRBV7-2 and TRBJ2-5): GAGVSQSPSNKVTEKGKDVELRCDPISGHTALYWYRQSLGQGLEFLIYFQGNSAPDKSGLPSDRFSAERTGGSVSTLTIQRTQQEDSAVYLCASSVDGEAQYFGPGTRLLVL.

The count of this clone is one. The rearrangement joins TRBV18 to TRBJ2-5; TRBD2 agrees at 7 bases. Trimming removed 0 bases from V and 5 bases from J; junction bases left unmatched: 3. CDR1 and CDR2 from the germline V gene are KGHSH and LQKENI. The CDR3 is 14 amino acids. The CDR3 region is CASSPPTSFETQYF. DNA of the CDR3: TGTGCCAGCTCACCACCGACTAGCTTCGAGACCCAGTACTTC. The whole variable domain, remainder taken from reference TRBV18 and TRBJ2-5, is NAGVMQNPRHLVRRRGQEARLRCSPMKGHSHVYWYRQLPEEGLKFMVYLQKENIIDESGMPKERFSAEFPKEGPSILRIQQVVRGDSAAYFCASSPPTSFETQYFGPGTRLLVL.

The chain is built from TRBV7-9 and TRBJ1-1; 9 nucleotides align to TRBD1. V dropped 6 bases and J dropped 3; count of bases not matched to a gene: 8. CDR3 length: 15 amino acids. Looked up from germline, CDR1 is SEHNR and CDR2 is FQNEAQ (reference sequence). The DNA of the CDR3 is TGTGCCAGCAGAACCTGGGACAGGGCGGACACTGAAGCTTTCTTT. Amino acid sequence: CASRTWDRADTEAFF.

The chain employs TRBV7-9 and TRBJ2-5, with 12 bases identical to TRBD2. Germline CDR1 and CDR2: SEHNR and FQNEAQ (reference sequence). Trimming took 4 bases from V and 2 from J; bases not matched to a gene: 8. The CDR3 loop spans 17 amino acids. In nucleotides, the CDR3 is TGTGCCAGCAGCTCGGGACTAGCGGGCGCCGGTCAAGAGACCCAGTACTTC. Translation: CASSSGLAGAGQETQYF. Full variable domain (outside the CDR3, taken from reference TRBV7-9 and TRBJ2-5): DTGVSQNPRHKITKRGQNVTFRCDPISEHNRLYWYRQTLGQGPEFLTYFQNEAQLEKSRLLSDRFSAERPKGSFSTLEIQRTEQGDSAMYLCASSSGLAGAGQETQYFGPGTRLLVL.

This chain links TRBV7-2 with TRBJ1-2; tentatively, D is TRBD1 (5 bases). There are 15 residues in the CDR3. Germline CDR1 is SGHTA and CDR2 is FQGNSA. V gave up 4 bases and J gave up 5 bases, with 17 bases separating them. The CDR3 DNA reads TGTGCCAGCAGCTCGCCCAGGGTAGAGAGATATGGCTACACCTTC. Its protein is CASSSPRVERYGYTF.

The J gene is TRBJ2-7, the V gene TRBV9; D not resolved. CDR1 is SGDLS, CDR2 YYNGEE, per germline. V lost 4 bases and J lost 4, with 18 bases in between. The CDR3 length is 15 residues. CDR3 sequence: CASSPFSGPSYEQYF. CDR3 nucleotide sequence: TGTGCCAGCAGCCCCTTCTCCGGGCCCAGTTACGAGCAGTACTTC.

This clone was counted only a few times. The V call is TRBV4-2, the J call TRBJ1-3; D is unresolved. Per the germline V gene, CDR1 is LGHNA and CDR2 is YNFKEQ. Trimming shortened V by 0 bases and J by 0 bases, and 9 bases separated the two germline ends. This CDR3 comprises 16 residues. The CDR3 loop reads CASSQDNARSGNTIYF. The CDR3 DNA follows: TGTGCCAGCAGCCAAGATAATGCTCGCTCTGGAAACACCATATATTTT.

The chain carries TRBV25-1 and TRBJ2-5; the D gene could be TRBD1 or TRBD2 (5 bases each). The length of the CDR3 is 14 residues. Trimming pared 3 bases from V and 2 bases from J, leaving 10 bases between. Germline CDR1 reads MGHDK; CDR2 reads SYGVNS. CDR3 in amino acids: CASSDQRTQETQYF. In DNA, the CDR3 is TGTGCCAGCAGTGACCAGCGGACACAAGAGACCCAGTACTTC.

Points on this clone: Within the sample, other DNA sequences also encode this same CDR3. The J gene is TRBJ1-1, the V gene TRBV5-1; possible D gene TRBD1, 5 bases. This CDR3 has 14 amino acids. Per germline, CDR1 SGHRS and CDR2 YFSETQ. Trimming cost V 0 bases and J 4 bases, with 10 bases left between them. The CDR3 is CASSLAGGGTEAFF. CDR3 in DNA: TGCGCCAGCAGCTTGGCCGGGGGAGGCACTGAAGCTTTCTTT.

Regarding this clone: Other DNA sequences of this sample code for an identical CDR3. This CDR3 is CASSLAGAGETQYF. CDR3 bases: TGTGCCAGCAGCTTGGCCGGAGCGGGGGAGACCCAGTACTTC. This chain joins TRBV5-4 and TRBJ2-5; 7 positions agree with TRBD2. J gave up 5 bases and V 0 bases, and 4 bases lay outside the gene matches. CDR1 and CDR2 from the germline V gene are SGHNT and YYREEE (reference sequence). The CDR3 consists of 14 residues.

The J gene is TRBJ1-3, the V gene TRBV5-6; 7 bases match TRBD1. Trimming removed 4 bases from V and 0 bases from J; junction bases left unmatched: 10. Germline V CDR1 and CDR2: SGHDT, YYEEEE. The CDR3 is 17 residues long. The CDR3: CASSPRRQGRSGNTIYF. The DNA for the CDR3 is TGTGCCAGCAGCCCGCGGCGACAGGGCCGCTCTGGAAACACCATATATTTT.

V gene TRBV5-1 combines with J gene TRBJ2-1; D unresolved. V was cut by 4 bases and J by 5 bases, with 10 bases left in between. Germline CDR1 reads SGHRS; CDR2 reads YFSETQ. The CDR3 has 13 amino acids. Here the CDR3 reads CASSRAENNEQFF. The DNA for the CDR3 is TGCGCCAGCAGCCGAGCAGAAAACAATGAGCAGTTCTTC.

The gene calls are TRBV5-8 and TRBJ1-2; weak D call: TRBD1 (6 bases). The CDR3 has 12 amino acids. V shed 9 bases and J shed 5 bases, with 14 bases lying between them. CDR1 SGHTS and CDR2 YDEGEE come from the germline V gene. Written as DNA, the CDR3 is TGTGCCACCGGAACAGGGCTATATGGCTACACCTTC. It yields the protein CATGTGLYGYTF.

In the case of this clone: The same CDR3 arises from other DNA sequences in this sample as well. V usage is TRBV7-9 and J usage is TRBJ2-1; D is ambiguous. The CDR3 has 15 amino acids. The V end lost 2 bases, the J end lost 1 base, and 9 bases lay between the germline ends. Looked up from germline, CDR1 is SEHNR and CDR2 is FQNEAQ (reference sequence). This CDR3 reads CASSLSALSYNEQFF. For the CDR3, the DNA is TGTGCCAGCAGCTTATCGGCATTGTCCTACAATGAGCAGTTCTTC.

This clone has only one observation. The rearrangement links TRBV5-1 to TRBJ2-7; either TRBD1 or TRBD2 may supply D (5 bases each). Germline values: CDR1 SGHRS, CDR2 YFSETQ. The CDR3 is 14 residues long. Trimming took off 4 bases at V and 2 bases at J, with 13 bases between the two ends. CDR3: CASSPGDGAYEQYF. Here the CDR3 DNA reads TGCGCCAGCAGCCCCGGGGACGGTGCCTACGAGCAGTACTTC.

The chain recombines TRBV5-1 with TRBJ2-3; the D is unclear. CDR3 length: 16 residues. The V gene lost 2 bases and the J gene lost 2 bases, with 15 bases spanning the gap. Germline CDR1 and CDR2: SGHRS and YFSETQ. The CDR3 here is CASSLGSIRVTDTQYF. For the CDR3, the DNA is TGCGCCAGCAGCTTAGGGTCAATTAGGGTCACAGATACGCAGTATTTT.